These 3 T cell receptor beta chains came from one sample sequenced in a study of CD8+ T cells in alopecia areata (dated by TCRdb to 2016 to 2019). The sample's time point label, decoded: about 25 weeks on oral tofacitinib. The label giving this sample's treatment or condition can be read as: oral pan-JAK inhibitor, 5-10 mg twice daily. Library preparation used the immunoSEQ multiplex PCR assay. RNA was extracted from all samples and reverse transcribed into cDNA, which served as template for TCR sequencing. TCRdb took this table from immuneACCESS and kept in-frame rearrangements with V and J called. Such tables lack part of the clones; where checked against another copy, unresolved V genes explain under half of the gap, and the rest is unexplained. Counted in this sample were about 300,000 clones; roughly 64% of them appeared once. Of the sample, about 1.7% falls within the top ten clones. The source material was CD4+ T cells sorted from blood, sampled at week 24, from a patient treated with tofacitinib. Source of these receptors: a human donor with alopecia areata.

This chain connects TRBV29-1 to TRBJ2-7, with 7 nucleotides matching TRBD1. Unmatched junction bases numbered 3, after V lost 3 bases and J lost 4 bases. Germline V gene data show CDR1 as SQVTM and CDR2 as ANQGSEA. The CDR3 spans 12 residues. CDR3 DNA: TGCAGCGTTGATACAGGGGATTACGAGCAGTACTTC. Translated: CSVDTGDYEQYF.

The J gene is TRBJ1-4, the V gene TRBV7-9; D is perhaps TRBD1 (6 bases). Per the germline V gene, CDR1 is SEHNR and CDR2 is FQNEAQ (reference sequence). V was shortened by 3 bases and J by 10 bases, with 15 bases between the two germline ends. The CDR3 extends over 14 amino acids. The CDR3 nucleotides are TGTGCCAGCAGCTTCATTCAACAGGGCGGAAAACTGTTTTTT. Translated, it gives CASSFIQQGGKLFF.

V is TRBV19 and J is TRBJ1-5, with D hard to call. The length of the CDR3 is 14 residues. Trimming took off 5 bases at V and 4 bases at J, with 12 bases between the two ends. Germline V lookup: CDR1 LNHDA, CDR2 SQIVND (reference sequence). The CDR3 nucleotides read TGTGCCAGTAGTGGAGGGTTTCATAATCAGCCCCAGCATTTT. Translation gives CASSGGFHNQPQHF.